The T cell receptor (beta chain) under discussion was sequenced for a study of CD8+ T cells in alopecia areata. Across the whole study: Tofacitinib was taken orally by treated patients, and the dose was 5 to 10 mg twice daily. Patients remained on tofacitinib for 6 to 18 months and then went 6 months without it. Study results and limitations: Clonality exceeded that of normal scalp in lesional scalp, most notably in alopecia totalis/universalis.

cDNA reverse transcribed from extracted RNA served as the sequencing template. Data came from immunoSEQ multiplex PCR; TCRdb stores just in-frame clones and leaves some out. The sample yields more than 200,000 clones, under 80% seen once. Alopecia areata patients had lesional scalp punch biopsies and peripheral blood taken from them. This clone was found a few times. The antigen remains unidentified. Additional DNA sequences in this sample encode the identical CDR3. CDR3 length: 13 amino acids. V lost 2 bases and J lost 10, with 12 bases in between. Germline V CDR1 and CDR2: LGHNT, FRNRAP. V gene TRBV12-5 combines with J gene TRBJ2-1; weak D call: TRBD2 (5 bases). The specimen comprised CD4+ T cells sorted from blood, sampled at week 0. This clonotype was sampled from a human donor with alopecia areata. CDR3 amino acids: CASGLSLGGEQFF. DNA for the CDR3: TGTGCTAGTGGTTTGTCCCTCGGAGGCGAGCAGTTCTTC. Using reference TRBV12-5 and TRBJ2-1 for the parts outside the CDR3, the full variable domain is DARVTQTPRHKVTEMGQEVTMRCQPILGHNTVFWYRQTMMQGLELLAYFRNRAPLDDSGMPKDRFSAEMPDATLATLKIQPSEPRDSAVYFCASGLSLGGEQFFGPGTRLTVL.